This TCR beta chain is from a study of OX40 agonist ivuxolimab in advanced cancers. Study background: Patient treatment consisted of intravenous ivuxolimab administration every 2 weeks at 0.01 to 10 mg/kg.

Trimming took 2 bases from V and 3 from J, leaving 11 bases between them. This CDR3 spans 15 amino acids. CDR1 MNHEY and CDR2 SMNVEV come from the germline V gene (reference sequence). The assay was immunoSEQ multiplex PCR, and TCRdb's table has in-frame clones only and misses some. The table includes 60,000 to 70,000 clones, approximately 87% detected once. The chain is built from TRBV27 and TRBJ1-5, with D tentatively TRBD1 (5 bases). This clonotype originated in an adult with an advanced solid tumor such as melanoma, head and neck, liver or kidney cancer. Sequencing used CD4+ or CD8+ T cells sorted from blood, obtained in a trial of the OX40 agonist ivuxolimab. CDR3 residues: CASSLQGKANQPQHF. The DNA of the CDR3 is TGTGCCAGCAGTTTACAGGGCAAGGCCAATCAGCCCCAGCATTTT.